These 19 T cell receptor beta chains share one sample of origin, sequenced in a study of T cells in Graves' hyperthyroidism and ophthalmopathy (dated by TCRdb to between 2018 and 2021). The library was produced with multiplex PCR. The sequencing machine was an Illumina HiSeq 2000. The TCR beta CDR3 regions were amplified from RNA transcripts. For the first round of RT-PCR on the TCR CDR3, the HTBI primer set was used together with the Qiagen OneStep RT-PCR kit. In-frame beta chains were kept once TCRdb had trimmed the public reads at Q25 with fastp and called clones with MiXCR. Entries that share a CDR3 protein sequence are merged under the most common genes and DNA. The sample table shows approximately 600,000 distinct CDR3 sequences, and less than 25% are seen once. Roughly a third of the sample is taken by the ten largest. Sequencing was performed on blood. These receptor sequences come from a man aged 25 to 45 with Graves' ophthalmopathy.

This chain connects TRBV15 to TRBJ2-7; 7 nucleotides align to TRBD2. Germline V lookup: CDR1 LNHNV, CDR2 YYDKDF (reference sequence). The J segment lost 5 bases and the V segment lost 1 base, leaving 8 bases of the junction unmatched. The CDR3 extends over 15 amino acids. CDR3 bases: TGTGCCACCAGCAGAGTTCGGGAGGCCATCAACGAGCAGTACTTC. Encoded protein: CATSRVREAINEQYF.

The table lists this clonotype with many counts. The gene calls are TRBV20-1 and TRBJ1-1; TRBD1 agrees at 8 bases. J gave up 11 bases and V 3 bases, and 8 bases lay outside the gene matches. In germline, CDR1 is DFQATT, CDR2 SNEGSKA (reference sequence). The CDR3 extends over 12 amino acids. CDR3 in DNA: TGCAGTGCTAGGCAGGGGGCTCGAGGGGCTTTCTTT. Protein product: CSARQGARGAFF.

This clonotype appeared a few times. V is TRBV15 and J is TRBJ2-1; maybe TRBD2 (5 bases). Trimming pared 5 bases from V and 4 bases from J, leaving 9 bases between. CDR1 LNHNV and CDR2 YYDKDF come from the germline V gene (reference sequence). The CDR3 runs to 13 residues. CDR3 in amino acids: CATSPGLYNEQFF. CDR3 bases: TGTGCCACCAGCCCCGGACTGTACAATGAGCAGTTCTTC.

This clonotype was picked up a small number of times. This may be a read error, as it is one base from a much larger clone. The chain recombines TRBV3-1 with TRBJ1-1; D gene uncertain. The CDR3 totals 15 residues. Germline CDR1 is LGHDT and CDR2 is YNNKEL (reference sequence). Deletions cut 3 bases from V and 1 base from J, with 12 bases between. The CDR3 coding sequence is TGTGCCAGCAGCCACGAGTGGGCCAGGAACACTGAAGCTTTCTTT. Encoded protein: CASSHEWARNTEAFF.

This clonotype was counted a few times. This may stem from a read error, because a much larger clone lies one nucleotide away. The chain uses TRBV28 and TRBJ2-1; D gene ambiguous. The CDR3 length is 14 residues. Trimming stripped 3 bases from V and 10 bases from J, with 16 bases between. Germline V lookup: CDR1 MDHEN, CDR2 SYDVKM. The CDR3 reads CASSLYGSPDEQFF. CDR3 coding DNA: TGTGCCAGCAGTTTGTATGGGTCCCCGGACGAGCAGTTCTTC.

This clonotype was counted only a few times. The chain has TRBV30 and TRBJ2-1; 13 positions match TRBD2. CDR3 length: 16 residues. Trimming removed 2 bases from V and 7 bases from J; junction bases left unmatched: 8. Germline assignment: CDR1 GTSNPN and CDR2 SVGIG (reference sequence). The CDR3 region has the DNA TGTGCCTGGAGTATAAAAGGACTAGCGGGAGTAAATGAGCAGTTCTTC. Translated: CAWSIKGLAGVNEQFF.

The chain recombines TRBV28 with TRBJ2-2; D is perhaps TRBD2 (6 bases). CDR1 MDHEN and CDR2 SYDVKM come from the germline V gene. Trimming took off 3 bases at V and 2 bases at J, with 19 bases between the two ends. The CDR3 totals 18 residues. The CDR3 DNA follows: TGTGCCAGCAGTTTCGCGAGACTAGTCAGAGGCAACACCGGGGAGCTGTTTTTT. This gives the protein CASSFARLVRGNTGELFF.

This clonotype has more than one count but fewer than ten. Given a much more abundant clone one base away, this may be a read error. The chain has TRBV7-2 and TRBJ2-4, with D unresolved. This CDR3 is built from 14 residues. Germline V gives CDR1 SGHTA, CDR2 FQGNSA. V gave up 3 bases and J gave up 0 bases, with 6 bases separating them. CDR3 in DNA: TGTGCCAGCAGCTTGACCCGAGCCAAAAACATTCAGTACTTC. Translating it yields CASSLTRAKNIQYF.

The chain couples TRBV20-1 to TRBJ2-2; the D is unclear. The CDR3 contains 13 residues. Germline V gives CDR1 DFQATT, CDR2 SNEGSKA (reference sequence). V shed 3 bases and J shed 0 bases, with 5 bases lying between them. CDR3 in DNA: TGCAGTGCTAGGGACCCGAACACCGGGGAGCTGTTTTTT. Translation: CSARDPNTGELFF.

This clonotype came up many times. The DNA of the CDR3 is TGTGCCAGCAGCTTAGAGGCTAGCGGGAGATACGAGCAGTACTTC. Residues: CASSLEASGRYEQYF. This chain joins TRBV11-2 and TRBJ2-7, with 10 bases that match TRBD2. Germline V lookup: CDR1 SGHAT, CDR2 FQNNGV. V lost 0 bases to trimming and J lost 4 bases; unmatched junction nucleotides: 3. This CDR3 is built from 15 residues.

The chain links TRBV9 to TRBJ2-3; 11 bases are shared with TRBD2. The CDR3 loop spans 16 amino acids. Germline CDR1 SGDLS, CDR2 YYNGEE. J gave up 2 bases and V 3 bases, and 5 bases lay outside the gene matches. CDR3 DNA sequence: TGTGCCAGCAGCGACGGGACTAGCGGATACACAGATACGCAGTATTTT. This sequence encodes CASSDGTSGYTDTQYF.

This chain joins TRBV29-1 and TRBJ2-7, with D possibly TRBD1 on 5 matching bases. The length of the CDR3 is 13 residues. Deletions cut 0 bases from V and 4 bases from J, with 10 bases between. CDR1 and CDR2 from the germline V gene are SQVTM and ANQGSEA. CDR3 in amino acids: CSVEDGQGYEQYF. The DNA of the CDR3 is TGCAGCGTTGAAGATGGGCAGGGTTACGAGCAGTACTTC.

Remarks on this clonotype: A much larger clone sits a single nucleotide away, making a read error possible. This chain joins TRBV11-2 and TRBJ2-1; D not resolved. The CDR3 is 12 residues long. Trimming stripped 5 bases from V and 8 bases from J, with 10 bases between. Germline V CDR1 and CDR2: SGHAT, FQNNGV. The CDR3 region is CASSVPEDEQFF. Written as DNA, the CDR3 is TGTGCCAGCAGCGTGCCCGAAGATGAGCAGTTCTTC.

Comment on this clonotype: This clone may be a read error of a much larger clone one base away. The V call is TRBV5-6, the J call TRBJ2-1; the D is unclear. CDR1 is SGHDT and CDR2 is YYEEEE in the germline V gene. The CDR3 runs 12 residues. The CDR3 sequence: CASNLVRDEQFF. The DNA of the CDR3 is TGTGCCAGCAACTTGGTAAGAGATGAGCAGTTCTTC. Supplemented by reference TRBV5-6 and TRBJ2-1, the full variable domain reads DAGVTQSPTHLIKTRGQQVTLRCSPKSGHDTVSWYQQALGQGPQFIFQYYEEEERQRGNFPDRFSGHQFPNYSSELNVNALLLGDSALYLCASNLVRDEQFFGPGTRLTVL.

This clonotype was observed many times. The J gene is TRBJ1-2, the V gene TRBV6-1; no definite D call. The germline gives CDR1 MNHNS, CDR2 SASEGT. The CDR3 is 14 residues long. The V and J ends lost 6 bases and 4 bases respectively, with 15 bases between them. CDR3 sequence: CASRNPSGSYGYTF. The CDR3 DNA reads TGTGCCAGCAGGAACCCCTCCGGGAGCTATGGCTACACCTTC.

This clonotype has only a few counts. Written as DNA, the CDR3 is TGTGCCAGCAGCCCGCGGGACAGGGGGACTTCCTTGAGCTCTGGAAACACCATATATTTT. Protein sequence: CASSPRDRGTSLSSGNTIYF. The chain joins TRBV7-9 to TRBJ1-3; 11 nucleotides match TRBD1. V shed 5 bases, J shed 0 bases, and the junction held 15 bases outside the gene matches. The germline gives CDR1 SEHNR, CDR2 FQNEAQ (reference sequence). This CDR3 has 20 amino acids.

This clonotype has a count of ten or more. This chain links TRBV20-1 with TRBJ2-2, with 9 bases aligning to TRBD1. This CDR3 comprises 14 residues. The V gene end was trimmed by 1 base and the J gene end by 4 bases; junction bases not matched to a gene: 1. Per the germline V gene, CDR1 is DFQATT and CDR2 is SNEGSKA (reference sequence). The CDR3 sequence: CSARGQGGTGELFF. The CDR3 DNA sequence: TGCAGTGCTAGAGGACAGGGGGGCACCGGGGAGCTGTTTTTT.

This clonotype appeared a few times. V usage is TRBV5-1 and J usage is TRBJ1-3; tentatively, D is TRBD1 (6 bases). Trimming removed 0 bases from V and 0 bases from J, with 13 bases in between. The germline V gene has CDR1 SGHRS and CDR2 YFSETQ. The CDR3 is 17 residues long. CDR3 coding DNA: TGCGCCAGCAGCTTGGGGTCGACAGGAGGCTCTGGAAACACCATATATTTT. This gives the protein CASSLGSTGGSGNTIYF.

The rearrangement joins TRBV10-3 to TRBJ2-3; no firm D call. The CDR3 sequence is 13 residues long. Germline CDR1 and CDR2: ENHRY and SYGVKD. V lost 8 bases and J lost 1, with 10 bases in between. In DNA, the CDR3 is TGTGCCATCTTGGGCCAGGGCACAGATACGCAGTATTTT. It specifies CAILGQGTDTQYF.